The rows below give T cell receptor beta chains drawn from one sample of a study of OX40 agonist ivuxolimab in advanced cancers. The data were produced by immunoSEQ multiplex PCR, yet TCRdb's version contains in-frame clones alone and is incomplete. The table has some 86,000 clones, approximately 90% seen once. Source: CD4+ or CD8+ T cells sorted from blood, taken in a trial of the OX40 agonist ivuxolimab. The origin of the receptors is an adult with an advanced solid tumor such as melanoma, head and neck, liver or kidney cancer. The CDR3 runs from the conserved cysteine through the conserved F or W. A D gene is named only where the DNA matches it firmly. Where a row states a size, it is once, few, many or the class of an expanded clone; other rows omit it.

12	TRBV6-1	.	TRBJ1-1	.	CASRGANTEAFF	TGTGCCAGCAGAGGGGCGAACACTGAAGCTTTCTTT
13	TRBV6-1	TRBD1	TRBJ1-2	.	CASRLQGKAGYTF	TGTGCCAGCAGATTACAGGGGAAGGCTGGCTACACCTTC
15	TRBV11-2	.	TRBJ2-5	.	CASSSNPTGGQTQYF	TGTGCCAGCAGCTCCAATCCTACCGGGGGGCAGACCCAGTACTTC
15	TRBV10-3	.	TRBJ2-1	.	CAITKGPNTYNEQFF	TGTGCCATCACTAAGGGACCGAATACCTACAATGAGCAGTTCTTC
17	TRBV4-2	TRBD2	TRBJ2-5	few	CASSQNPMGLAKETQYF	TGTGCCAGCAGCCAAAATCCCATGGGACTAGCTAAAGAGACCCAGTACTTC
16	TRBV5-6	.	TRBJ1-3	.	CASSAPVGASGNTIYF	TGTGCCAGCAGCGCCCCGGTCGGGGCCTCTGGAAACACCATATATTTT
15	TRBV11-3	TRBD2	TRBJ2-1	.	CASSLLAGGWNEQFF	TGTGCCAGCAGCTTACTAGCGGGAGGTTGGAATGAGCAGTTCTTC
13	TRBV10-3	.	TRBJ1-1	.	CAISESTYTEAFF	TGTGCCATCAGTGAGTCGACTTACACTGAAGCTTTCTTT
13	TRBV5-5	.	TRBJ2-1	few	CASSLAGHNEQFF	TGTGCCAGCAGCTTGGCAGGGCACAATGAGCAGTTCTTC
15	TRBV5-1	.	TRBJ2-5	.	CASSGGAFGGETQYF	TGCGCCAGCAGCGGGGGGGCCTTCGGGGGAGAGACCCAGTACTTC
14	TRBV2	TRBD1	TRBJ2-2	.	CASGRTGSAGELFF	TGTGCCAGCGGACGGACAGGGAGCGCCGGGGAGCTGTTTTTT
13	TRBV30	TRBD2	TRBJ2-5	.	CALGLAGEETQYF	TGTGCCTTAGGACTAGCGGGGGAAGAGACCCAGTACTTC